The 11 T cell receptor beta chains below were found in one sample sequenced in a study of blood T cells in healthy people across ages. PCR was performed a second time for about 7 to 11 cycles using a sample-barcoded 5' primer and a J-beta primer mix. In TCRdb, the 5' RACE reads were re-called with MiXCR into one record per CDR3 protein. This table holds over 950,000 distinct CDR3 sequences, roughly half found once. The specimen was blood. These receptors were obtained from a woman aged 60-75 years in good health.

The chain employs TRBV9 and TRBJ1-2; D may be TRBD1 (5 bases). The CDR3 totals 13 residues. The ends were cut back, 3 bases at V and 4 bases at J, with 10 bases in the middle. Per germline, CDR1 SGDLS and CDR2 YYNGEE. CDR3 protein: CASSGGIPYGYTF. CDR3 DNA: TGTGCCAGCAGCGGGGGGATCCCCTATGGCTACACCTTC. Full variable domain (outside the CDR3, taken from reference TRBV9 and TRBJ1-2): DSGVTQTPKHLITATGQRVTLRCSPRSGDLSVYWYQQSLDQGLQFLIQYYNGEERAKGNILERFSAQQFPDLHSELNLSSLELGDSALYFCASSGGIPYGYTFGSGTRLTVV.

The chain is built from TRBV20-1 and TRBJ2-7; D gene uncertain. CDR1 is DFQATT and CDR2 is SNEGSKA in the germline V gene (reference sequence). The CDR3 extends over 14 amino acids. Trimming cost V 6 bases and J 6 bases, with 21 bases left between them. As DNA, the CDR3 is TGCAGTGCCGCCCGACCATCTGGTCCAAGCGAGCAGTACTTC. As protein: CSAARPSGPSEQYF.

This clonotype was seen just once. This chain links TRBV29-1 with TRBJ2-7, with 9 bases fitting TRBD1. The CDR3 length is 18 residues. Trimming removed 3 bases from V and 3 bases from J; junction bases left unmatched: 18. CDR1 is SQVTM and CDR2 is ANQGSEA in the germline V gene. The CDR3 is CSVDRGTGYDSGLYEQYF. CDR3 nucleotide sequence: TGCAGCGTTGATAGAGGGACAGGGTATGATAGCGGTCTCTACGAGCAGTACTTC.

V gene TRBV14 combines with J gene TRBJ2-1, with 11 bases matching TRBD2. There are 15 residues in the CDR3. Looked up from germline, CDR1 is SGHDN and CDR2 is FVKESK. J was trimmed by 6 bases and V by 3 bases; bases with no gene match: 4. CDR3 sequence (DNA): TGTGCCAGCAGCCATCCGGGACTAGCGGCCAATGAGCAGTTCTTC. Translated: CASSHPGLAANEQFF. The full variable domain, its missing parts supplied by reference TRBV14 and TRBJ2-1, is EAGVTQFPSHSVIEKGQTVTLRCDPISGHDNLYWYRRVMGKEIKFLLHFVKESKQDESGMPNNRFLAERTGGTYSTLKVQPAELEDSGVYFCASSHPGLAANEQFFGPGTRLTVL.

This sequence joins TRBV5-6 and TRBJ2-1; TRBD2 matches at 7 bases. The junction had 15 bases not matched to a gene; V was cut back by 2 bases and J by 7 bases. The CDR3 covers 17 residues. Looked up from germline, CDR1 is SGHDT and CDR2 is YYEEEE. CDR3 coding DNA: TGTGCCAGCAGCTTAACACCGGGACTACGCCACAGGAATGAGCAGTTCTTC. Its protein product is CASSLTPGLRHRNEQFF.

Concerning this clonotype itself: One junction end disagrees with the germline gene, perhaps due to a read error. The CDR3 nucleotides read TGCAGTGCAGATCCCCACACAGATGCGCAGTATTTT. Protein: CSADPHTDAQYF. The gene calls are TRBV20-1 and TRBJ2-3; D gene ambiguous. This CDR3 is 12 amino acids long. Germline assignment: CDR1 DFQATT and CDR2 SNEGSKA (reference sequence).

The J gene is TRBJ2-7, the V gene TRBV6-2 or TRBV6-3, with D possibly being TRBD1 (5 bases). This CDR3 spans 14 amino acids. V lost 5 bases and J lost 5, with 16 bases in between. Germline-derived CDR1 and CDR2 are MNHEY and SVGEGT. CDR3 nucleotide sequence: TGTGCCAGCAGTCCCGGTGACAGTCGTAACGAGCAGTACTTC. This gives the protein CASSPGDSRNEQYF.

This clonotype has only a few counts. This chain's CDR3 is CAITPGSGQSSYEQYF. The DNA for the CDR3 is TGTGCCATCACACCTGGGAGCGGGCAAAGCTCCTACGAGCAGTACTTC. The chain combines TRBV10-3 with TRBJ2-7; D perhaps matches TRBD2 (6 bases). V lost 7 bases and J lost 0, with 19 bases in between. CDR1 is ENHRY and CDR2 is SYGVKD in the germline V gene. The CDR3 loop spans 16 amino acids.

This clonotype appeared a few times. CDR3 residues: CSATSGSVQPQHF. CDR3 coding DNA: TGCAGTGCTACCTCAGGGTCGGTTCAGCCCCAGCATTTT. V is TRBV20-1 and J is TRBJ1-5, with a tentative D call TRBD1 (5 bases). The CDR3 has 13 amino acids. The V end lost 4 bases, the J end lost 6 bases, and 13 bases lay between the germline ends. Germline lookup yields CDR1 DFQATT and CDR2 SNEGSKA (reference sequence).

The chain joins TRBV4-1 to TRBJ2-3; D unresolved. V lost 1 base to trimming and J lost 2 bases, with 13 bases between them. CDR1 is MGHRA and CDR2 is YSYEKL in the germline V gene. The CDR3 spans 16 residues. CDR3 in amino acids: CASSQGRRIFTDTQYF. CDR3 DNA sequence: TGCGCCAGCAGCCAAGGTCGGCGGATCTTCACAGATACGCAGTATTTT.

The V gene is TRBV12-3 or TRBV12-4, the J gene TRBJ2-1; 11 nucleotides line up with TRBD2. V lost 3 bases to trimming and J lost 8 bases; unmatched junction nucleotides: 12. This CDR3 has 17 residues. The CDR3 nucleotides are TGTGCCAGCAGTTTGGCTAGCGGGAGGCAATTTAGGGATGAGCAGTTCTTC. Its protein product is CASSLASGRQFRDEQFF.